One T cell receptor (beta chain) is described in this entry. Its target is not known. Trimming shortened V by 0 bases and J by 7 bases, and 12 bases separated the two germline ends. This CDR3 is built from 15 residues. Germline CDR1 MNHNS, CDR2 SASEGT. Clones were sequenced by immunoSEQ multiplex PCR, and TCRdb holds only the in-frame ones, with some missing. The sample records 180,000 or so clones, just over 90% being singletons. The data belong to a study of T cell responses to AZD1222 COVID-19 vaccine. Study findings and constraints: In all cases, repertoires were sampled only after the peak T cell response.

V is TRBV6-1 and J is TRBJ1-4; TRBD1 is a possible D gene (5 bases). The sequence was obtained from an adult in good health. The sequenced sample was peripheral blood, obtained on day 0 of AZD1222 vaccination. CDR3 residues: CASSEAGGLGEKLFF. The CDR3 coding sequence is TGTGCCAGCAGTGAAGCGGGGGGTCTAGGTGAAAAACTGTTTTTT.